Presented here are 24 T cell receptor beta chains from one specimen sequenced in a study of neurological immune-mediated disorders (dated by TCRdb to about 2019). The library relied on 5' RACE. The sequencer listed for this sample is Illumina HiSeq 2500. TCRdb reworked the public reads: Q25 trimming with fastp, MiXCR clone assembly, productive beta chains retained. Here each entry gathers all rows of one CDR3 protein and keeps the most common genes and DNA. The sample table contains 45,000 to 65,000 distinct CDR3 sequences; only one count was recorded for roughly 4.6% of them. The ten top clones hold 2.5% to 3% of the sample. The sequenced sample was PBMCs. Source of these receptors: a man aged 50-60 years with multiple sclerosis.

The chain's CDR3 is CASSPDRVGTQYF. DNA for the CDR3: TGTGCCAGCAGCCCTGACAGGGTGGGGACCCAGTACTTC. The chain uses TRBV6-5 and TRBJ2-5; TRBD1 agrees at 7 bases. Germline V lookup: CDR1 MNHEY, CDR2 SVGAGI. The CDR3 has 13 amino acids. V shed 6 bases, J shed 7 bases, and the junction held 8 bases outside the gene matches.

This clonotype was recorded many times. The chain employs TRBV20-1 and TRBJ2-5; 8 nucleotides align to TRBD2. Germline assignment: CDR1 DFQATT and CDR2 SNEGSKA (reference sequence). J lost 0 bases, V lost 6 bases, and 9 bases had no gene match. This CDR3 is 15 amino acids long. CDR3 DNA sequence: TGCAGTGCCGGGGGGAGCGGGGGCTACCAAGAGACCCAGTACTTC. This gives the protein CSAGGSGGYQETQYF.

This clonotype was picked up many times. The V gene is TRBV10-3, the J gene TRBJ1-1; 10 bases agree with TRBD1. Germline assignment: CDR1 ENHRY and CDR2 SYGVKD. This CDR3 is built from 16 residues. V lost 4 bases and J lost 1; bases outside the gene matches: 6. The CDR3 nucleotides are TGTGCCATCAGTGGGGACAGGGGAGATTGGAACACTGAAGCTTTCTTT. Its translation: CAISGDRGDWNTEAFF.

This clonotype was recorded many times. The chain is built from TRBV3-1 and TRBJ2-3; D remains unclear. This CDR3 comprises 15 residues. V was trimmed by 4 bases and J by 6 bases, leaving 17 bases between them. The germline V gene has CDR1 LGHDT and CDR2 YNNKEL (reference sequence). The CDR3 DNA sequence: TGTGCCAGCAGCCCCCTTCAAATTGGTTTGGATACGCAGTATTTT. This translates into CASSPLQIGLDTQYF.

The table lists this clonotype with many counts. CDR3 coding DNA: TGTGCCAGCAGCCTAGGGACAGGGAGGGAAAAACTGTTTTTT. It specifies CASSLGTGREKLFF. V and J are TRBV7-8 and TRBJ1-4; TRBD1 matches 9 bases. V gave up 5 bases and J gave up 8 bases; unmatched junction bases: 6. Germline loops: CDR1 SGHVS, CDR2 FQNEAQ. The CDR3 runs 14 residues. Supplemented by reference TRBV7-8 and TRBJ1-4, the full variable domain reads GAGVSQSPRYKVAKRGQDVALRCDPISGHVSLFWYQQALGQGPEFLTYFQNEAQLDKSGLPSDRFFAERPEGSVSTLKIQRTQQEDSAVYLCASSLGTGREKLFFGSGTQLSVL.

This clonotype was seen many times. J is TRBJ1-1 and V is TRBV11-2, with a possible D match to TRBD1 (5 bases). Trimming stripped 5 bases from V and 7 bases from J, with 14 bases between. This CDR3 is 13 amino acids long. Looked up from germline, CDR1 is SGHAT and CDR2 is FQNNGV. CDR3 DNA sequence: TGTGCCAGCAGCCCGGGACTTACCTATGAAGCTTTCTTT. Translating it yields CASSPGLTYEAFF.

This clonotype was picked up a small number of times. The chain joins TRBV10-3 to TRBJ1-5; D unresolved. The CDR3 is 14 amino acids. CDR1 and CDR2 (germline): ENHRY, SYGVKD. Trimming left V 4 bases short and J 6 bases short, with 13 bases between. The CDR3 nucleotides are TGTGCCATCAGTGGGACCGGCGCGGGTCAGCCCCAGCATTTT. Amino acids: CAISGTGAGQPQHF.

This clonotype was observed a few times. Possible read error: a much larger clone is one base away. The CDR3 bases are TGCAGTGCTACCAACAGGGAAATACCCCTCAACTTT. This gives the protein CSATNREIPLNF. The chain employs TRBV20-1 and TRBJ1-6; possible D gene TRBD1, 6 bases. The CDR3 covers 12 residues. Germline assignment: CDR1 DFQATT and CDR2 SNEGSKA (reference sequence).

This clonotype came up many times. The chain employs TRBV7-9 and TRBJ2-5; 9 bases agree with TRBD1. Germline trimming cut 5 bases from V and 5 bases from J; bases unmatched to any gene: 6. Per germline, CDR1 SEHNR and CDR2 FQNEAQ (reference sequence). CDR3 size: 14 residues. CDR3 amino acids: CASSRTGGLETQYF. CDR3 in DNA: TGTGCCAGCAGCCGCACAGGGGGCTTGGAGACCCAGTACTTC.

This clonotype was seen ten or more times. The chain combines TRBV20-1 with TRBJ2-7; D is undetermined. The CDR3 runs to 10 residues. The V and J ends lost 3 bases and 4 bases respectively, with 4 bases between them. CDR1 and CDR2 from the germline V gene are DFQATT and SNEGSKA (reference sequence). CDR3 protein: CSARGYEQYF. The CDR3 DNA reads TGCAGTGCTAGGGGATACGAGCAGTACTTC.

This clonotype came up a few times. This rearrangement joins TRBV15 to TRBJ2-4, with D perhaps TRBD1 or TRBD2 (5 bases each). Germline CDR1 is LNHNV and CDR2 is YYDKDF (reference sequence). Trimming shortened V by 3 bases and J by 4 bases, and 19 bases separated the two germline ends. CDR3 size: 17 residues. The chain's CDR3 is CATSRGREHGAKNIQYF. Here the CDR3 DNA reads TGTGCCACCAGCAGGGGCAGGGAGCACGGGGCGAAAAACATTCAGTACTTC.

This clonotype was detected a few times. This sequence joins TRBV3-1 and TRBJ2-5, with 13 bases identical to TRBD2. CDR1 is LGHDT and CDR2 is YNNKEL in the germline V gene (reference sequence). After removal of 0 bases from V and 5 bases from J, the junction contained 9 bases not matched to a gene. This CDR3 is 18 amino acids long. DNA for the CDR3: TGTGCCAGCAGCCAAGATCCCTCACTAGCGGGAGGGACGGAGACCCAGTACTTC. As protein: CASSQDPSLAGGTETQYF.

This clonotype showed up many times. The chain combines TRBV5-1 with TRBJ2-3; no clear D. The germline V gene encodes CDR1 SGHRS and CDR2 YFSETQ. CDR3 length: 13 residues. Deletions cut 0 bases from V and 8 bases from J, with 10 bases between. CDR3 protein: CASSLASRPTQYF. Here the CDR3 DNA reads TGCGCCAGCAGCTTGGCCAGCAGACCTACGCAGTATTTT.

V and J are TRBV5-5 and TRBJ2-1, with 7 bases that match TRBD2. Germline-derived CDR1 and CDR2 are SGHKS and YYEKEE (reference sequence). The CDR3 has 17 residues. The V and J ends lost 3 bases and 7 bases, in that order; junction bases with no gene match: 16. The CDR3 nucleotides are TGTGCCAGCAGCTCCCGGGTACGCGGACTAGTCGCAAATGAGCAGTTCTTC. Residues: CASSSRVRGLVANEQFF.

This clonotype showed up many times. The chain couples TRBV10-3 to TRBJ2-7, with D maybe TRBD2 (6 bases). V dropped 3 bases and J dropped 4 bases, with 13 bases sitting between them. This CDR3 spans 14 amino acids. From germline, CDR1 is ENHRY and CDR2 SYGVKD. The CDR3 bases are TGTGCCATCAGTGAAAACGGGGGACCGTACGAGCAGTACTTC. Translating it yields CAISENGGPYEQYF.

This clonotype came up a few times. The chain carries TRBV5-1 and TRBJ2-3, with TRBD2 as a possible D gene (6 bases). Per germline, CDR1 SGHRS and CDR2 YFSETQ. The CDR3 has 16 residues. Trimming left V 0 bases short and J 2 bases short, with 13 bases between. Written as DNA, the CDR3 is TGCGCCAGCAGCTTGGCCTTGCGGGGCGACACAGATACGCAGTATTTT. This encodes CASSLALRGDTDTQYF. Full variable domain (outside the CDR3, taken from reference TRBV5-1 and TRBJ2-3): KAGVTQTPRYLIKTRGQQVTLSCSPISGHRSVSWYQQTPGQGLQFLFEYFSETQRNKGNFPGRFSGRQFSNSRSEMNVSTLELGDSALYLCASSLALRGDTDTQYFGPGTRLTVL.

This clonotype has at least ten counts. CDR3 sequence: CASSPTGDQETQYF. The CDR3 nucleotides are TGCGCCAGCAGCCCGACAGGGGACCAAGAGACCCAGTACTTC. This sequence joins TRBV5-1 and TRBJ2-5; 8 nucleotides align to TRBD1. The V gene end was trimmed by 4 bases and the J gene end by 0 bases; junction bases not matched to a gene: 2. The CDR3 has 14 amino acids. The germline gives CDR1 SGHRS, CDR2 YFSETQ.

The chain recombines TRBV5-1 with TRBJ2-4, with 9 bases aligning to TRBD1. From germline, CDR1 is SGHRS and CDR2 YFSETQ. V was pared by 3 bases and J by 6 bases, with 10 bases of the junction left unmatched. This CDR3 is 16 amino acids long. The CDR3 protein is CASSSLSGTGTNIQYF. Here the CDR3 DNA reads TGCGCCAGCAGCTCCCTGTCCGGGACAGGGACAAACATTCAGTACTTC.

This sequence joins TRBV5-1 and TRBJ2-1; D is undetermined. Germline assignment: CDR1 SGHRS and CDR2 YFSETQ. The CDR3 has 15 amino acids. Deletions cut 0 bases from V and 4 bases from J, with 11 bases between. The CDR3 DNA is TGCGCCAGCAGCTTGGTCCCAAAAACATACAATGAGCAGTTCTTC. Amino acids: CASSLVPKTYNEQFF.

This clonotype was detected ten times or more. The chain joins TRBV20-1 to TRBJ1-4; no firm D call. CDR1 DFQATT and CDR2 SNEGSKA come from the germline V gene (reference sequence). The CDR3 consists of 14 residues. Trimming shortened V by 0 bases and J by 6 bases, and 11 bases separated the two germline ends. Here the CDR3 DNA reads TGCAGTGCTAGAGATGGGGTGAGGGATGAAAAACTGTTTTTT. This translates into CSARDGVRDEKLFF.

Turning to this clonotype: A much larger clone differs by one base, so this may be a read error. The CDR3 sequence: CASSLGKGYEQYF. The CDR3 coding sequence is TGCGCCAGCAGCTTGGGAAAGGGGTACGAGCAGTACTTC. This chain links TRBV5-1 with TRBJ2-7; tentative D call: TRBD1 (5 bases). V lost 0 bases and J 4 bases, leaving 8 bases between the germline ends. Germline CDR1 is SGHRS and CDR2 is YFSETQ. The CDR3 has 13 residues.

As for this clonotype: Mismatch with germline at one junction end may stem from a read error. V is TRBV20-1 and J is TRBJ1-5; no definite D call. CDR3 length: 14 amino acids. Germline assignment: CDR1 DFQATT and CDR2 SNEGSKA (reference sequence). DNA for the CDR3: TGCAGTGCTAGAGATCTTGTAAGGGCCTCGCCCCAGAATTTT. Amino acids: CSARDLVRASPQNF.

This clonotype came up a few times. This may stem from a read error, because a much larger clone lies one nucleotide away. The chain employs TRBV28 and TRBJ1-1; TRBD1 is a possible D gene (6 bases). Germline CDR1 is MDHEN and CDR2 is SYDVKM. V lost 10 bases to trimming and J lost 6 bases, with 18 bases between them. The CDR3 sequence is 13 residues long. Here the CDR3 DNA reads TGTGCCACGCAGGGAAGCGGGGGCGCTGAAGCTTTCTTT. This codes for CATQGSGGAEAFF.

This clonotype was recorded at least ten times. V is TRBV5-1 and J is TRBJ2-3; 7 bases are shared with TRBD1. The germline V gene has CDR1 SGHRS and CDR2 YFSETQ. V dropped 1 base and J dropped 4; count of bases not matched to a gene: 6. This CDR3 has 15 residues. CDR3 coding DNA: TGCGCCAGCAGCTTGACAGGGGCGTTGGCAGATACGCAGTATTTT. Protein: CASSLTGALADTQYF.